The 2 T cell receptor beta chains reported below all come from one sample, sequenced in a study of identical twins' blood T cells (dated by TCRdb to the early 2010s). Libraries came from 5' RACE. These reads were obtained on an Illumina Genome Analyzer IIx. TCRdb redid the processing of the public reads, applying fastp at Q25 and MiXCR, and retained in-frame beta chains. Each entry merges the rows of one CDR3 protein and shows their most common DNA and genes. In this sample the table shows 300,000 to 400,000 distinct CDR3 sequences, around 30% of which occur a single time. The ten most abundant clones make up more than 5.5% of the sample. The specimen sequenced was PBMCs. The source is a woman aged 18-49 years in good health.

About this clonotype itself: Being one base from a much bigger clone, this may be a read error. This chain links TRBV11-2 with TRBJ2-7; 9 bases line up with TRBD2. Germline assignment: CDR1 SGHAT and CDR2 FQNNGV. V was clipped by 5 bases and J by 5 bases; unmatched bases: 10. The CDR3 sequence is 15 residues long. The CDR3 reads CASSLIAGAIDEQYF. CDR3 in DNA: TGTGCCAGCAGCCTGATAGCGGGGGCGATTGACGAGCAGTACTTC.

This clonotype was recorded a few times. The chain couples TRBV3-1 to TRBJ1-3; a weak D match, TRBD1 (5 bases). V was trimmed by 4 bases and J by 2 bases, leaving 15 bases between them. Germline CDR1 is LGHDT and CDR2 is YNNKEL (reference sequence). This CDR3 has 16 residues. CDR3 coding DNA: TGTGCCAGCAGCCGTCAGATGGGAGGGGCTGGAAACACCATATATTTT. Its protein product is CASSRQMGGAGNTIYF.